This TCR beta chain was retrieved from a study of early T cells in non-severe SARS-CoV-2 infection. For the study at large: RNA in bulk from unsorted whole blood was sequenced, and chains were unpaired.

Unique molecular identifiers were affixed to single, distinct cDNA molecules. TCRdb recomputed calls from the 5' RACE reads with MiXCR, one row per CDR3 protein. The table lists about 83,000 distinct CDR3 sequences, over 9% of them singletons. Per the germline V gene, CDR1 is MNHEY and CDR2 is SMNVEV (reference sequence). Losses at the gene ends were 6 bases for V and 0 bases for J; bases not matched to a gene: 8. CDR3 length: 17 residues. Study findings and constraints: Comparison of clonotypes with VDJdb favored anti-spike CD8 responses while missing private and CD4 specificities.

This clonotype was counted at least ten times. What it binds is unknown. J is TRBJ2-1 and V is TRBV27, with 10 bases matching TRBD1. The sample comprised whole blood. The TCR sequence derives from an adult who was a healthcare worker with PCR-confirmed SARS-CoV-2 infection or an uninfected control (not recorded which). This CDR3 is CASRTGGRLSSYNEQFF. For the CDR3, the DNA is TGTGCCAGCAGGACAGGGGGCCGACTAAGCTCCTACAATGAGCAGTTCTTC.